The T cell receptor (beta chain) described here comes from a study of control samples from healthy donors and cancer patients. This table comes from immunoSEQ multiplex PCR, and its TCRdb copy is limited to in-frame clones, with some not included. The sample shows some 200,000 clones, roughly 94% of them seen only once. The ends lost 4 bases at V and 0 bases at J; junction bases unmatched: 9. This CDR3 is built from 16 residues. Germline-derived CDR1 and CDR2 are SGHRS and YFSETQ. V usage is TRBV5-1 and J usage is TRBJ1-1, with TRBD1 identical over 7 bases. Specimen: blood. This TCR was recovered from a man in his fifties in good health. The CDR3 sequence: CASSPRDSYMNTEAFF. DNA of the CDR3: TGCGCCAGCAGCCCCCGGGACAGTTATATGAACACTGAAGCTTTCTTT.